The entry below describes one T cell receptor beta chain. Its antigen specificity is not known. Base qualities are not provided; no much larger clone lies one nucleotide away. TCRbeta CDR3 regions were amplified from genomic DNA by means of the immunoSEQ Assay, a bias-controlled multiplex PCR. Regarding the original processing steps: The number of nucleated cells in each sample was estimated from the amplification of reference gene primers within the assay. Sequence reads were collapsed and filtered to measure the absolute abundance of every unique TCRbeta CDR3 rearrangement. Productive Simpson clonality was computed per sample as the square root of Simpson's diversity index over productive rearrangements. TCRdb holds this immuneACCESS table with in-frame rearrangements only. Some clones are missing; in checked studies, unresolved V genes explain under half, and the rest has no known cause. Clone size and V and J calls were adopted from that table, with D and trimming inferred from the DNA. The sample has about 280,000 clones on record, approximately 90% of them singletons. The ten largest account for approximately 2% of the sample.

The CDR3 goes from the cysteine to the phenylalanine over 16 residues. The only DNA kept is the CDR3, 48 bases in frame from the first base. The germline V gene sets CDR1 to SGDLS and CDR2 to YYNGEE. V loses 0 bases at its end and J loses 1 base; junction bases beyond the gene matches: 5. This record comes from a study of blood T cell repertoires in COVID-19 (TCRdb year 2020). For the study in its entirety: ImmuneRACE Cohort 3 recovered participants were defined by two consecutive negative NP/OP PCR tests, healthcare professional clearance, or symptom resolution. The dataset comprised deeply sampled blood TCRbeta repertoires from subjects exposed to, actively infected with, or recovered from COVID-19. Samples came from the ongoing ImmuneRACE study (first 160 participants) plus 1,254 subjects from 6 global collaborators. The material from the prospective study consisted of cDNA or gDNA derived from T cells, B-cell-depleted T cells, or PBMCs. The repertoires were released in a freely available public database meant as a resource for research on the immune response to SARS-CoV-2. The collaborator samples originated in the United States, Italy and Spain and spanned the acute and convalescent phases of COVID-19. Where HLA class I and class II types were available, the types were taken from metadata supplied by the sample provider, not from assay-based typing. Nearly every sample came with metadata listing a de-identified subject ID, COVID-19 status, age in years and sex.

The study at large found these results: How much clinical and demographic metadata was included differed by source and by participant, and the metadata was provided uncurated.

Enrolling through a virtual design, the prospective study's participants ranged in age from roughly 18 to 89 years and lived across 20 to 30 United States geographic areas. In the prospective study, participants were assigned to cohorts based on the clinical history participants reported in a screening survey and a study questionnaire. Mobile phlebotomists in the prospective study collected whole blood, serum and a nasopharyngeal or oropharyngeal swab from every participant. Additional blood draws and questionnaires over an approximately 2-month period could optionally be provided by prospective study participants. Before DNA extraction, blood samples from the prospective study were shipped at room temperature or frozen.

This TCR was sampled from a woman in her sixties in a cohort exposed to, infected with or recovered from COVID-19 (not recorded which). The chain is made from TRBV9 and TRBJ2-3, with 7 junctional bases fitting TRBD2. Sequenced material: PBMCs or T cells enriched from blood (not recorded which). The DNA reads as follows: TGTGCCAGCAGCGTAGAAGCGGGGACTGGCACAGATACGCAGTATTTT. It translates to CASSVEAGTGTDTQYF.